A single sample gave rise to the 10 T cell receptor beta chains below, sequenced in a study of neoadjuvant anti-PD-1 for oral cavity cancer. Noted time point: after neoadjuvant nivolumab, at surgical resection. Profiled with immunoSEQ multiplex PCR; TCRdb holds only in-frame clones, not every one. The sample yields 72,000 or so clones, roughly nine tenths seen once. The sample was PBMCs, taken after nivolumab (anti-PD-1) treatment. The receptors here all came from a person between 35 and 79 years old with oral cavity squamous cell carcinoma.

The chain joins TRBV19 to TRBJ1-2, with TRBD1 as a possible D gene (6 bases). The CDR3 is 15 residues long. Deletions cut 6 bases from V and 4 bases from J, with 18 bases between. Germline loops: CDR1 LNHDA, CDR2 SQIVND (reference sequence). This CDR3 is CASRPDPGHFYGYTF. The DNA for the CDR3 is TGTGCCAGTAGACCCGACCCGGGACACTTCTATGGCTACACCTTC.

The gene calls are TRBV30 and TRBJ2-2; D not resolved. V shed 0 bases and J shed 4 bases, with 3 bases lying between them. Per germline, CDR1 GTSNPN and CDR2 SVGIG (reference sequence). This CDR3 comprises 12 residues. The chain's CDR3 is CAWSVPTGELFF. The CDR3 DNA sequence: TGTGCCTGGAGTGTCCCCACCGGGGAGCTGTTTTTT.

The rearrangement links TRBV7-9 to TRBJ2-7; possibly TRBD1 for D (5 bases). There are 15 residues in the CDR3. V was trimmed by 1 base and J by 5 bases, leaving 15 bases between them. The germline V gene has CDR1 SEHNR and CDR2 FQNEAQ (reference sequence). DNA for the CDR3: TGTGCCAGCAGCTTAGGCTACAGGTTGCAGGACGAGCAGTACTTC. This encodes CASSLGYRLQDEQYF. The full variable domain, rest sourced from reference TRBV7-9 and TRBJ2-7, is DTGVSQNPRHKITKRGQNVTFRCDPISEHNRLYWYRQTLGQGPEFLTYFQNEAQLEKSRLLSDRFSAERPKGSFSTLEIQRTEQGDSAMYLCASSLGYRLQDEQYFGPGTRLTVT.

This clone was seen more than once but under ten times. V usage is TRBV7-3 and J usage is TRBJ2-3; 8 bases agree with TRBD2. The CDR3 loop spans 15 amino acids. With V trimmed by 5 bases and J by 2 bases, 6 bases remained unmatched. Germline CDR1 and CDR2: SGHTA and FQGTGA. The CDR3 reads CASSPGGPATDTQYF. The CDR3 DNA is TGTGCCAGCAGCCCGGGAGGGCCTGCCACAGATACGCAGTATTTT.

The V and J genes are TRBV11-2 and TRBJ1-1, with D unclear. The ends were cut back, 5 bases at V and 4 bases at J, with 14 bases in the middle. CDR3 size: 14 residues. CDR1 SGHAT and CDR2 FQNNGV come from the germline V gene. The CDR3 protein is CASSGGWGGTEAFF. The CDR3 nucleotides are TGTGCCAGCAGCGGAGGTTGGGGAGGCACTGAAGCTTTCTTT.

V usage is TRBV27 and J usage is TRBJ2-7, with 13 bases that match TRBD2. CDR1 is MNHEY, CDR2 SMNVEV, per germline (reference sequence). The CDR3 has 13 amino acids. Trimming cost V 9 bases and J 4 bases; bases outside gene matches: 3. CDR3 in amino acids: CASGTSGKYEQYF. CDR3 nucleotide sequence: TGTGCCAGTGGGACTAGCGGGAAGTACGAGCAGTACTTC.

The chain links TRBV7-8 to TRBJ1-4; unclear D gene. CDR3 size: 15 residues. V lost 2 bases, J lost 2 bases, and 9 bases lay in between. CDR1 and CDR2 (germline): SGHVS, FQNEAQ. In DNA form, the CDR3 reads TGTGCCAGCAGCTTAATGGGTGGGACTAATGAAAAACTGTTTTTT. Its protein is CASSLMGGTNEKLFF.

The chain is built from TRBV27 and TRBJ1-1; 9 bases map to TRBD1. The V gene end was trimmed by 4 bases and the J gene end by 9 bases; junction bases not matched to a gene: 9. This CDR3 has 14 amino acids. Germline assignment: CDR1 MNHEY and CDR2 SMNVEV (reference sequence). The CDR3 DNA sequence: TGTGCCAGCAGTTCGGGACAGGGAAGAGGGAAAGCTTTCTTT. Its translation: CASSSGQGRGKAFF.

The CDR3 spells CASSLSLGTYNEQFF. Here the CDR3 DNA reads TGTGCCAGCAGCTTATCGTTAGGGACGTACAATGAGCAGTTCTTC. The rearrangement uses TRBV7-9 and TRBJ2-1; D might be TRBD1 or TRBD2, each matching 5 bases. The CDR3 covers 15 residues. The germline V gene has CDR1 SEHNR and CDR2 FQNEAQ (reference sequence). Between the trimmed V and J ends, which lost 2 bases and 4 bases, there was a span of 12 bases.

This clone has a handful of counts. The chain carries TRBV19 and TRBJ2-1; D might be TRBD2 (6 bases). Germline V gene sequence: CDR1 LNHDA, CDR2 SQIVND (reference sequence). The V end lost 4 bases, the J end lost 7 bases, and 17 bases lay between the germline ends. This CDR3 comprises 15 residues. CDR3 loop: CASSTSASGSNEQFF. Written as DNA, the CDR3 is TGTGCCAGTAGTACTAGCGCGAGTGGGTCGAATGAGCAGTTCTTC. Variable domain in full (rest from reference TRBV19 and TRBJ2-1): DGGITQSPKYLFRKEGQNVTLSCEQNLNHDAMYWYRQDPGQGLRLIYYSQIVNDFQKGDIAEGYSVSREKKESFPLTVTSAQKNPTAFYLCASSTSASGSNEQFFGPGTRLTVL.